One sample yielded the 23 T cell receptor beta chains listed below, sequenced in a study of blood T cell repertoires in COVID-19. Generated by immunoSEQ multiplex PCR, the TCRdb table keeps only in-frame clones and is missing some. The sample carries over 90,000 clones, approximately 78% recorded once. Sequencing was performed on peripheral blood. All receptors come from a man aged 45-60 years with active or convalescent COVID-19.

This clone showed up just once. The J gene is TRBJ2-5, the V gene TRBV9; 7 nucleotides align to TRBD1. Looked up from germline, CDR1 is SGDLS and CDR2 is YYNGEE. The V segment lost 0 bases and the J segment 2 bases; nucleotides outside the gene matches: 7. The CDR3 totals 16 residues. The CDR3 DNA reads TGTGCCAGCAGCGTAGGGGTAAGGGACAGACAAGAGACCCAGTACTTC. This encodes CASSVGVRDRQETQYF.

In this sample, this clone turned up once. This rearrangement joins TRBV6-4 to TRBJ2-5; TRBD1 might be the D (6 bases). The V end was cut by 2 bases, the J end by 3 bases, with 16 bases between. Germline lookup yields CDR1 MRHNA and CDR2 SNTAGT. This CDR3 region has 16 residues. In DNA, the CDR3 is TGTGCCAGCAGTGACAAGTACAGGGAAGGGGAAGAGACCCAGTACTTC. It specifies CASSDKYREGEETQYF.

V and J are TRBV13 and TRBJ2-7, with 7 nucleotides matching TRBD2. Trimming cost V 6 bases and J 0 bases; bases outside gene matches: 2. This CDR3 region has 13 residues. Germline V gene sequence: CDR1 PRHDT, CDR2 FYEKMQ (reference sequence). The CDR3 loop reads CASRGRDSYEQYF. The DNA of the CDR3 is TGTGCCAGCAGGGGGAGGGACTCCTACGAGCAGTACTTC.

This rearrangement joins TRBV2 to TRBJ1-1; D remains unclear. CDR1 is SNHLY and CDR2 is FYNNEI in the germline V gene. With 1 base removed from V and 3 bases from J, the gap between germline ends came to 12 bases. This CDR3 is 15 amino acids long. The CDR3: CASSEGGLQYTEAFF. The CDR3 DNA reads as TGTGCCAGCAGTGAAGGAGGGTTACAGTACACTGAAGCTTTCTTT.

This clone was recorded a few times. The V and J genes are TRBV6-2 or TRBV6-3 and TRBJ2-7; 8 positions match TRBD2. J was trimmed by 2 bases and V by 6 bases; bases with no gene match: 6. The germline V gene encodes CDR1 MNHEY and CDR2 SVGEGT. The CDR3 contains 14 residues. The DNA of the CDR3 is TGTGCCAGCAGCTGGAGCGGGGGCGCCTACGAGCAGTACTTC. Translated, it gives CASSWSGGAYEQYF.

CDR3 sequence reads: CASSPTLDLAKNIQYF. CDR3 coding DNA: TGTGCCAGCAGCCCGACACTAGATTTAGCCAAAAACATTCAGTACTTC. The J gene is TRBJ2-4, the V gene TRBV2, with D tentatively TRBD2 (5 bases). Germline CDR1 and CDR2: SNHLY and FYNNEI. V lost 6 bases and J 0 bases, leaving 15 bases between the germline ends. This CDR3 is built from 16 residues.

The rearrangement joins TRBV28 to TRBJ2-2; 11 nucleotides line up with TRBD1. CDR3 length: 15 residues. Germline V gene data show CDR1 as MDHEN and CDR2 as SYDVKM. V dropped 7 bases and J dropped 4; count of bases not matched to a gene: 5. CDR3 bases: TGTGCCAGCAATTCGGGACAGGGGGGCACCGGGGAGCTGTTTTTT. This encodes CASNSGQGGTGELFF.

The chain carries TRBV4-1 and TRBJ1-2; weak D call: TRBD1 (6 bases). The V and J ends lost 5 bases and 0 bases respectively, with 7 bases between them. The CDR3 loop spans 13 amino acids. CDR1 MGHRA and CDR2 YSYEKL come from the germline V gene. CDR3 coding DNA: TGCGCCAGCAGCGGGACATCTAACTATGGCTACACCTTC. Encoded protein: CASSGTSNYGYTF.

The V and J genes are TRBV11-2 and TRBJ2-5; 8 nucleotides align to TRBD2. The CDR3 has 16 residues. Germline CDR1 and CDR2: SGHAT and FQNNGV. Losses at the gene ends were 1 base for V and 0 bases for J; bases not matched to a gene: 4. The CDR3 region has the DNA TGTGCCAGCAGCTTAGGACGGACTAGCCACCAAGAGACCCAGTACTTC. Amino acids: CASSLGRTSHQETQYF.

This rearrangement joins TRBV28 to TRBJ1-4; 7 bases are shared with TRBD1. The CDR3 is 15 amino acids. The V gene's germline CDR1 is MDHEN and CDR2 SYDVKM. V lost 6 bases, J lost 2 bases, and 6 bases stayed unmatched. CDR3 DNA: TGTGCCAGCAGAACCTCAGGGGGGACTAATGAAAAACTGTTTTTT. Translation gives CASRTSGGTNEKLFF.

The gene calls are TRBV6-5 and TRBJ1-1; 9 positions match TRBD1. V dropped 6 bases and J dropped 3; count of bases not matched to a gene: 2. Germline CDR1 reads MNHEY; CDR2 reads SVGAGI. The CDR3 has 13 residues. The CDR3 sequence is CASRRDRDTEAFF. CDR3 sequence (DNA): TGTGCCAGCAGGAGGGACAGGGACACTGAAGCTTTCTTT.

This chain connects TRBV10-3 to TRBJ1-3; possibly TRBD1 for D (5 bases). From germline, CDR1 is ENHRY and CDR2 SYGVKD. The CDR3 covers 13 residues. The V end was cut by 10 bases, the J end by 1 base, with 11 bases between. The CDR3 bases are TGTGCCACCCAGGGACTTTCTGGAAACACCATATATTTT. As protein: CATQGLSGNTIYF.

V is TRBV3-1 (or the pseudogene TRBV3-2) and J is TRBJ2-7, with TRBD1 identical over 7 bases. Germline CDR1 LGHDT, CDR2 YNNKEL (reference sequence). V was pared by 5 bases and J by 7 bases, with 5 bases of the junction left unmatched. The CDR3 extends over 12 amino acids. In DNA, the CDR3 is TGTGCCAGCAGCAAGGGACAGCTGGAGCAGTACGTC. This sequence encodes CASSKGQLEQYV.

The V call is TRBV27, the J call TRBJ2-1; the D gene is possibly TRBD1 (6 bases). The germline V and J ends were trimmed by 5 bases and 3 bases, with 14 bases remaining between them. The germline CDR1 and CDR2 sequences are MNHEY and SMNVEV (reference sequence). The CDR3 is 15 amino acids. CDR3 in amino acids: CASSLRDTLYNEQFF. In DNA, the CDR3 is TGTGCCAGCAGTCTTCGGGACACTCTCTACAATGAGCAGTTCTTC.

V is TRBV21-1 and J is TRBJ1-5; the D call in the table, TRBD1, was not verified against the DNA. TRBV21-1 is classified as a pseudogene. The CDR3 length is 16 residues. CDR3 coding DNA: TGTGCCAGCAGCAAAGCTAGGACAGGGGGCTGTCAGCCCCAGCATTTT. Translated, it gives CASSKARTGGCQPQHF.

This clone has just a few counts. This chain joins TRBV7-8 and TRBJ2-1; D is perhaps TRBD1 (6 bases). Germline V gives CDR1 SGHVS, CDR2 FQNEAQ. The CDR3 has 16 residues. V shed 1 base and J shed 3 bases, with 13 bases lying between them. Here the CDR3 DNA reads TGTGCCAGCAGCTTAGGAGGTTGGGACAACTACAATGAGCAGTTCTTC. Residues: CASSLGGWDNYNEQFF.

In its sample, this clone was seen a few times. The chain combines TRBV13 with TRBJ2-3; 9 bases match TRBD2. With V trimmed by 0 bases and J by 6 bases, 7 bases remained unmatched. The germline V gene encodes CDR1 PRHDT and CDR2 FYEKMQ (reference sequence). This CDR3 comprises 16 residues. The CDR3 sequence is CASSLGGRGGHDTQYF. The CDR3 DNA reads as TGTGCCAGCAGCTTAGGTGGGCGGGGGGGCCACGATACGCAGTATTTT.

The gene calls are TRBV24-1 and TRBJ2-1; TRBD2 aligns across 11 bases. This CDR3 is built from 15 residues. J gave up 5 bases and V 8 bases, and 7 bases lay outside the gene matches. Germline V gene data show CDR1 as KGHDR and CDR2 as SFDVKD. The CDR3 is CATMASGGLNNEQFF. CDR3 in DNA: TGTGCCACCATGGCTAGCGGGGGGCTAAACAATGAGCAGTTCTTC.

This rearrangement joins TRBV7-9 to TRBJ2-3, with TRBD2 matching 8 bases. The CDR3 length is 15 residues. Germline V gives CDR1 SEHNR, CDR2 FQNEAQ (reference sequence). Trimming took 1 base from V and 3 from J; bases not matched to a gene: 3. The CDR3 region is CASSLGSGGTDTQYF. The CDR3 DNA sequence: TGTGCCAGCAGCTTAGGGAGCGGGGGTACAGATACGCAGTATTTT.

V usage is TRBV25-1 and J usage is TRBJ2-5, with no clear D. The CDR3 is 13 residues long. Per germline, CDR1 MGHDK and CDR2 SYGVNS. Trimming removed 3 bases from V and 5 bases from J, with 10 bases in between. The DNA of the CDR3 is TGTGCCAGCAGTGATACTTATTCGGAGACCCAGTACTTC. Amino acids: CASSDTYSETQYF.

The CDR3 DNA reads TGTGCGCGGGGTGAGGGGACTATCCCGCAGTACGTC. Amino acid sequence: CARGEGTIPQYV. The chain uses TRBV2 and TRBJ2-7, with 7 bases that match TRBD2. Germline assignment: CDR1 SNHLY and CDR2 FYNNEI. This CDR3 comprises 12 residues.

With regard to this clone: In the same sample, other DNA sequences code for this CDR3. The chain is built from TRBV28 and TRBJ1-5; TRBD1 matches 7 bases. CDR1 is MDHEN, CDR2 SYDVKM, per germline. CDR3 size: 15 residues. V trimming: 3 bases; J trimming: 2 bases; junction bases outside the gene matches: 4. The CDR3 coding sequence is TGTGCCAGCAGTTTTACAGGGGTCGGCAATCAGCCCCAGCATTTT. Translation: CASSFTGVGNQPQHF. The entire variable domain, with the rest obtained from reference TRBV28 and TRBJ1-5, is as follows: DVKVTQSSRYLVKRTGEKVFLECVQDMDHENMFWYRQDPGLGLRLIYFSYDVKMKEKGDIPEGYSVSREKKERFSLILESASTNQTSMYLCASSFTGVGNQPQHFGDGTRLSIL.

The rearrangement joins TRBV19 to TRBJ2-3; TRBD1 agrees at 9 bases. The CDR3 is 14 amino acids. V was clipped by 3 bases and J by 3 bases; unmatched bases: 1. Germline V gene sequence: CDR1 LNHDA, CDR2 SQIVND (reference sequence). CDR3 DNA sequence: TGTGCCAGTAGTATCGACAGGGGGACAGATACGCAGTATTTT. Protein: CASSIDRGTDTQYF.